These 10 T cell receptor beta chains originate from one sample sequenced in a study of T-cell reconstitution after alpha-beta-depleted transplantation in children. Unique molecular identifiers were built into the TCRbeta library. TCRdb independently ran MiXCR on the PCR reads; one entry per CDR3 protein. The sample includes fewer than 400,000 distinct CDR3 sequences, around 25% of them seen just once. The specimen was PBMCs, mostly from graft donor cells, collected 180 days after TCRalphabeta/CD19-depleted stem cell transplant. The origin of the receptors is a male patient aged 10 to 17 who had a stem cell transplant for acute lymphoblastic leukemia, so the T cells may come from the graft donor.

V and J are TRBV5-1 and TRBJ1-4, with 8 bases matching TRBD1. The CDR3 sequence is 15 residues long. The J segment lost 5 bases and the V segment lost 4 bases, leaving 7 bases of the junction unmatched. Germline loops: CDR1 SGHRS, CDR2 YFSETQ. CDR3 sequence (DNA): TGCGCCAGCAGCACCCGACAGGGGTCAAATGAAAAACTGTTTTTT. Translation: CASSTRQGSNEKLFF.

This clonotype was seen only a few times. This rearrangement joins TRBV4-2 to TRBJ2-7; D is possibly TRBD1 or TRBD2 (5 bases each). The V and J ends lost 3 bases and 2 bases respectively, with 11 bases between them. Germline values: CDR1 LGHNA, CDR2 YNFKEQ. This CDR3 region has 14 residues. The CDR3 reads CASSHWDAAYEQYF. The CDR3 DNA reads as TGTGCCAGCAGCCATTGGGACGCCGCCTACGAGCAGTACTTC.

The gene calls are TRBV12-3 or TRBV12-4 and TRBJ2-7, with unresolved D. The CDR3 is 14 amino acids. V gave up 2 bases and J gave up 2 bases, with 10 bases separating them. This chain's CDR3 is CASSLRGTAYEQYF. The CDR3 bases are TGTGCCAGCAGTTTACGAGGCACAGCCTACGAGCAGTACTTC.

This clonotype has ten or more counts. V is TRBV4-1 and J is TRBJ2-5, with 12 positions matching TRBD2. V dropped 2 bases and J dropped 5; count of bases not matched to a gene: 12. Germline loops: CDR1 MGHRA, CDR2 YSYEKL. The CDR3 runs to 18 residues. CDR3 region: CASSQRRELAGGKETQYF. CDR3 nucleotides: TGCGCCAGCAGCCAAAGGAGAGAACTAGCGGGAGGCAAGGAGACCCAGTACTTC.

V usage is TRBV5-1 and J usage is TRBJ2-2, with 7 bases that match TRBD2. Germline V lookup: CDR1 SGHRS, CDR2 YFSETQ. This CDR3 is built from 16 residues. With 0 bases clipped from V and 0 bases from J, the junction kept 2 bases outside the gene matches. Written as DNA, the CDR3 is TGCGCCAGCAGCTTGGCGAGCGGGACGAACACCGGGGAGCTGTTTTTT. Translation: CASSLASGTNTGELFF.

The CDR3 nucleotides are TGTGCCAGTAGTGACGGGTCAGGGACGGATCAGCCCCAGCATTTT. This codes for CASSDGSGTDQPQHF. The rearrangement uses TRBV19 and TRBJ1-5, with D possibly being TRBD1 (5 bases). Germline V lookup: CDR1 LNHDA, CDR2 SQIVND (reference sequence). This CDR3 has 15 residues. Trimming pared 5 bases from V and 5 bases from J, leaving 16 bases between.

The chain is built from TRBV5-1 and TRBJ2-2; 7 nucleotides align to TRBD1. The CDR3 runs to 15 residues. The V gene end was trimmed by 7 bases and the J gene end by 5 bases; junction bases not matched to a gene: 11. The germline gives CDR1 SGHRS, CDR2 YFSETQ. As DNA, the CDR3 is TGCGCCAGCGACCGGACAGGAAAGGCGACCGGGGAGCTGTTTTTT. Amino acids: CASDRTGKATGELFF.

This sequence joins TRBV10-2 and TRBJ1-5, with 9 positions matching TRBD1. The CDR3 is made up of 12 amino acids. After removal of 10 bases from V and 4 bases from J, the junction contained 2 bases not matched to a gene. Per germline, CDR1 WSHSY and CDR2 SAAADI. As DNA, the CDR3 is TGCGCCAACGGGACAGGGAATCAGCCCCAGCATTTT. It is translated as CANGTGNQPQHF.

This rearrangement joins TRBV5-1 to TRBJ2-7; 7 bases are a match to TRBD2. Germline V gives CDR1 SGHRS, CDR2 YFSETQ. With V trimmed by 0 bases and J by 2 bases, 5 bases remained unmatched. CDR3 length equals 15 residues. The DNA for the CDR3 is TGCGCCAGCAGCTTGGTAGGACTAGAAACCTACGAGCAGTACTTC. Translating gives CASSLVGLETYEQYF.

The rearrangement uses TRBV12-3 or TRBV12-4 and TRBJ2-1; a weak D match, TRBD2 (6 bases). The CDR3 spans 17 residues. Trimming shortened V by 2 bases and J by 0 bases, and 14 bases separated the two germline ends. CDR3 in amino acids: CASSLSQGLSSYNEQFF. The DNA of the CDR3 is TGTGCCAGCAGTTTATCGCAGGGACTCAGCTCCTACAATGAGCAGTTCTTC.